The present TCR beta chain was sequenced within a study of Graves' ophthalmopathy and Graves' hyperthyroidism (dated by TCRdb to the late 2010s). Some background on the complete study: Peripheral blood was collected before any treatment was given, at the time of initial diagnosis. The independent validation cohort included 18 to 20 hyperthyroidism patients plus 17 patients who later progressed from hyperthyroidism to ophthalmopathy. TCR beta repertoire signatures were used to distinguish Graves' ophthalmopathy from Graves' hyperthyroidism and to predict progression to ophthalmopathy. In five or six hyperthyroidism patients, the T-cell repertoires found in thyroid tissue were compared with those found in blood. To explore V-J signatures distinguishing ophthalmopathy from hyperthyroidism, a discovery set of some 100 patients (roughly 45 ophthalmopathy, about 57 stable hyperthyroidism) was enrolled. Following sampling, methimazole starting at 30 mg daily was administered to hyperthyroidism patients, and high-dose intravenous methylprednisolone was administered to ophthalmopathy patients. In total, approximately 130 blood samples were TCR-sequenced: under 45 ophthalmopathy, some 80 hyperthyroidism and approximately 17 hyperthyroidism-to-ophthalmopathy patients. General conclusions and limits of the study: Most expanded thyroid clonotypes with a frequency above 0.001 also appeared in blood, which suggests that blood repertoires may reflect the immune response in the thyroid. In validation, the model predicted ophthalmopathy progression with 70.59% sensitivity and around 72% specificity; some 13 predicted patients were CT-confirmed with GO in a median of approximately six months. In cross-validation, the 13-signature model distinguished ophthalmopathy from stable hyperthyroidism with approximately 90% sensitivity and about 84% specificity, and in the test set the corresponding values were roughly 80% and 76%. Sample size was not statistically predetermined, and group allocation was not concealed from the investigators.

This clonotype was counted ten times or more. No antigen is known for it. No quality values exist for individual bases; no much larger clone is one base distant. TCR beta CDR3 regions were amplified from RNA transcripts for repertoire sequencing. A first-round RT-PCR used HTBI primers with the Qiagen OneStep RT-PCR kit, followed by a second-round multiplex PCR, size selection and purification. The libraries underwent paired-end sequencing with 100 bp reads on an Illumina HiSeq2000. Under the source paper's analysis protocol: SOAPnuke was used to process the reads, throwing out any read that had adapters, had uncalled bases, had a mean Phred below 15, or lacked an exact constant-primer or identifier match. COPE v1.2.5 was used to merge the high-quality paired reads. Each unique nucleotide sequence was defined as a clonotype, and clonotypes were aligned to IMGT TRB V, D and J references with MiTCR v1.1. Only V-J combinations with frequency above 0.0001 were analysed, covering about 99% of repertoires. A TCR clonal expansion and chaos score per V-J combination was defined as the ratio of F50 clonal expansion to chaos observed in the TCRdist matrix. Welch's t-statistics and random forest were used to narrow the features down to approximately twelve V-J combinations, which were then fed into a naive Bayes classifier. Thyroid-blood repertoire similarity was quantified with the Morisita-Horn index. TCRdb reran the public reads through fastp at Q25 and MiXCR, keeping productive beta chains. Rows matching on CDR3 protein sequence are summarized as one entry with the most common DNA and genes. The V and J calls come from TCRdb's annotation, not from the publication. In all, the sample holds about 740,000 distinct CDR3 sequences, and approximately 40% of those were seen once. Of the sample, 44% is held by the ten largest clones.

Patients with ophthalmopathy had moderately to severely active disease, with a Clinical Activity Score of 3 or more, a NOSPECS grade of 4 or more, and a disease duration of less than 3 months. Patients with other autoimmune diseases, uncontrolled infections, pregnancy or lactation were excluded. Clinical symptoms, serum thyroxine, TRAb, thyroid ultrasound and orbital computed tomography formed the basis of the diagnosis. Using Ficoll-Paque density gradient centrifugation, PBMCs were isolated from 10 ml of fresh peripheral blood. Total RNA was extracted with Trizol reagent and quality-checked on an Agilent 2100 Bioanalyzer. This TCR was recovered from an adult man with Graves' ophthalmopathy. The sequenced material came from peripheral blood.

DNA sequence: TGTGCCAGTAGTATCGGGGGACCGAGTTACTATGGCTACACCTTC. Translated, it reads CASSIGGPSYYGYTF. The chain couples TRBV19 to TRBJ1-2; possibly the D gene is TRBD1, per 5 matching bases. CDR1 and CDR2 are read off the germline V gene (reference sequence) as LNHDA and SQIVND. Trimming at the junction amounts to 3 bases on V and 3 bases on J, and the germline ends lie 14 bases apart. Including the terminal cysteine and phenylalanine, the CDR3 comprises 15 residues. The DNA shown is the 45-base CDR3, in frame from base 1.